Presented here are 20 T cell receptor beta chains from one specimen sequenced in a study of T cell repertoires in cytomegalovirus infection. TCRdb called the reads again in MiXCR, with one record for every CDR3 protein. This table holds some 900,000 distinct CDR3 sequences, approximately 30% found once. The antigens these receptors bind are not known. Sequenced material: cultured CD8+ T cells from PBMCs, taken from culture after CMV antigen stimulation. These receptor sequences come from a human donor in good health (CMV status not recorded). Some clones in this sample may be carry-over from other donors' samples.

The CDR3 DNA is TGCAGCGTTGAACCTAGCGGGGGGCAAACAGATACGCAGTATTTT. Translation: CSVEPSGGQTDTQYF. The chain links TRBV29-1 to TRBJ2-3; 11 nucleotides align to TRBD2. The CDR3 runs 15 residues. Germline V gene sequence: CDR1 SQVTM, CDR2 ANQGSEA. With V trimmed by 2 bases and J by 3 bases, 4 bases remained unmatched.

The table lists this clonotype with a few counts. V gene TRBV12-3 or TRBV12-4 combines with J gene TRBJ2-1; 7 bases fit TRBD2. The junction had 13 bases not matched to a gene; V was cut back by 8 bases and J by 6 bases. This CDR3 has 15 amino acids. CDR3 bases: TGTGCCAGCGCCCAAGTACTAGCGTTTCCCAATGAGCAGTTCTTC. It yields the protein CASAQVLAFPNEQFF.

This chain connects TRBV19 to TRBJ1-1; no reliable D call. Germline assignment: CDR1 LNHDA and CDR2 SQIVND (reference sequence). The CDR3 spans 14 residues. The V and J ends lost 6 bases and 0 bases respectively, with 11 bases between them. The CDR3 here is CASSTVGMNTEAFF. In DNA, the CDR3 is TGTGCCAGTAGCACGGTTGGGATGAACACTGAAGCTTTCTTT.

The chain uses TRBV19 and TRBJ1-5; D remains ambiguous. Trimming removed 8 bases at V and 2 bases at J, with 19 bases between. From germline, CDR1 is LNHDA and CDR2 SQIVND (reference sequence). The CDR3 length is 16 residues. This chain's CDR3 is CASFLRRLWGNQPQHF. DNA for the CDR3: TGTGCCAGTTTTTTACGGCGCCTTTGGGGCAATCAGCCCCAGCATTTT.

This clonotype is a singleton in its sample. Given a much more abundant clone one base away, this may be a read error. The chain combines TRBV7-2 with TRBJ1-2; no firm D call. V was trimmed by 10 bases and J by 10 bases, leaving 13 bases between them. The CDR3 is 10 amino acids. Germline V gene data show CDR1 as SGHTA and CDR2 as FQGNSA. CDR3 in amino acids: CATNRDDYTF. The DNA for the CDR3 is TGTGCCACCAATAGGGATGACTACACCTTC.

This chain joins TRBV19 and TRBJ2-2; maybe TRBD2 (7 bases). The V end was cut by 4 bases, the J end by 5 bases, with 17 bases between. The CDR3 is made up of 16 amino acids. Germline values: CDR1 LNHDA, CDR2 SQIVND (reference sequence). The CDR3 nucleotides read TGTGCCAGTAGTACCTCATCGGGGGGCTGGACCGGGGAGCTGTTTTTT. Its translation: CASSTSSGGWTGELFF.

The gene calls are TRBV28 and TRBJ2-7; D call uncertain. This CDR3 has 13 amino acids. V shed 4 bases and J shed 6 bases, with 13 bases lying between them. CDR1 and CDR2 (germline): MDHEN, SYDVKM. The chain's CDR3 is CASSSLISREQYV. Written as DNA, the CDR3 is TGTGCCAGCAGTTCCCTGATTAGCCGCGAGCAGTACGTC.

The CDR3 bases are TGTGCCAGCAGCTCAAAAACTTGGGGAAAAGGGTCATACAATGAGCAGTTCTTC. It codes for CASSSKTWGKGSYNEQFF. This chain uses TRBV7-3 with TRBJ2-1; no reliable D call. This CDR3 comprises 18 residues. Trimming took off 4 bases at V and 4 bases at J, with 23 bases between the two ends. Germline values: CDR1 SGHTA, CDR2 FQGTGA. Using reference TRBV7-3 and TRBJ2-1 for the parts outside the CDR3, the full variable domain is GAGVSQTPSNKVTEKGKYVELRCDPISGHTALYWYRQSLGQGPEFLIYFQGTGAADDSGLPNDRFFAVRPEGSVSTLKIQRTERGDSAVYLCASSSKTWGKGSYNEQFFGPGTRLTVL.

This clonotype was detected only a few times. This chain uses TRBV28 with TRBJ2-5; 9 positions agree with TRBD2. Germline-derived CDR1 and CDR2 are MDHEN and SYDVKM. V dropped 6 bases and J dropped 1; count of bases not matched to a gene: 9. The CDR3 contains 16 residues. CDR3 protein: CASRFPGLASQETQYF. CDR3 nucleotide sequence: TGTGCCAGCAGATTCCCGGGACTAGCTAGCCAAGAGACCCAGTACTTC. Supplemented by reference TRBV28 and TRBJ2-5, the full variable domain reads DVKVTQSSRYLVKRTGEKVFLECVQDMDHENMFWYRQDPGLGLRLIYFSYDVKMKEKGDIPEGYSVSREKKERFSLILESASTNQTSMYLCASRFPGLASQETQYFGPGTRLLVL.

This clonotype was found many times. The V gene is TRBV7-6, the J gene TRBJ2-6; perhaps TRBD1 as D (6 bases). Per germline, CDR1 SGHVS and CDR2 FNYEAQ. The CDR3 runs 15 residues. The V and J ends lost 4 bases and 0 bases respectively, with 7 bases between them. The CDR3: CASSWTDSGANVLTF. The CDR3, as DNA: TGTGCCAGCAGCTGGACAGACTCTGGGGCCAACGTCCTGACTTTC.

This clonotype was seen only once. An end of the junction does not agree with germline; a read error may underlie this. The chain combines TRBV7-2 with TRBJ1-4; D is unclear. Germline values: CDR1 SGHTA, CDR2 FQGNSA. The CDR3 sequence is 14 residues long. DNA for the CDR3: TGTGCCGGCAGCTTAAATCATCCTAATGAAAAACTGTTTTTT. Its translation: CAGSLNHPNEKLFF.

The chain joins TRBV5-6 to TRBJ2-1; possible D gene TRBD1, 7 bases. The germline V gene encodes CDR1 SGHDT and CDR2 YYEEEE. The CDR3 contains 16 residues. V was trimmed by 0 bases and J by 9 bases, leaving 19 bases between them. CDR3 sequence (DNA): TGTGCCAGCAGCTTGGATGAGGGCCAGGGGGGTGCTGAGCAGTTCTTC. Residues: CASSLDEGQGGAEQFF.

The CDR3 protein is CASSEAGTGFQPQHF. For the CDR3, the DNA is TGTGCCAGCAGTGAGGCCGGGACAGGGTTTCAGCCCCAGCATTTT. The J gene is TRBJ1-5, the V gene TRBV27, with 9 bases aligning to TRBD1. The germline V gene has CDR1 MNHEY and CDR2 SMNVEV (reference sequence). Trimming took 5 bases from V and 6 from J; bases not matched to a gene: 8. This CDR3 has 15 amino acids.

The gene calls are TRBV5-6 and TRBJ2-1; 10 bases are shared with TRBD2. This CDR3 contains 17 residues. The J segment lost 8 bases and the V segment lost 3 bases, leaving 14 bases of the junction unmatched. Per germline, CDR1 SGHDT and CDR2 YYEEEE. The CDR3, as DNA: TGTGCCAGCAGCTGGAAGCGGGGGGGTGAACGTTTGGATGAGCAGTTCTTC. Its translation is CASSWKRGGERLDEQFF.

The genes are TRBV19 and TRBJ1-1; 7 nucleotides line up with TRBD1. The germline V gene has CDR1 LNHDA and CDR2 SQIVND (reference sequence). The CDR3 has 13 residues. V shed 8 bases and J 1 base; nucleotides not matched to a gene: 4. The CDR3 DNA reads TGTGCCAGTGGGAGGGGGCCGAACACTGAAGCTTTCTTT. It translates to CASGRGPNTEAFF.

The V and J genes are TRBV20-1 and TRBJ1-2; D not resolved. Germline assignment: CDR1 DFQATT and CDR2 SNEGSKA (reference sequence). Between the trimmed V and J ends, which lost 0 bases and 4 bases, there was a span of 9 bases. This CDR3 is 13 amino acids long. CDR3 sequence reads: CSARDRVAYGYTF. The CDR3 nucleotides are TGCAGTGCTAGAGATCGGGTAGCCTATGGCTACACCTTC.

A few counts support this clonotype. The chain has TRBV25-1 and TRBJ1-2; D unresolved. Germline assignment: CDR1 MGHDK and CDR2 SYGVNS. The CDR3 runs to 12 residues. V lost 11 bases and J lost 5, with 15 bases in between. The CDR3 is CASLHPGYGYTF. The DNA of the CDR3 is TGTGCCTCGCTGCATCCTGGGTATGGCTACACCTTC.

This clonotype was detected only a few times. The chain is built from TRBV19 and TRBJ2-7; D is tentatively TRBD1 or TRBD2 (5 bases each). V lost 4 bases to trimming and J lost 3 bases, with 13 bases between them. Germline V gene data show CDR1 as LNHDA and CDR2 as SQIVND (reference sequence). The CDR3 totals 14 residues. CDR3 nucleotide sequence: TGTGCCAGTAGTAGCCCTGGGGACGGCTACGAGCAGTACTTC. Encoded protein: CASSSPGDGYEQYF.

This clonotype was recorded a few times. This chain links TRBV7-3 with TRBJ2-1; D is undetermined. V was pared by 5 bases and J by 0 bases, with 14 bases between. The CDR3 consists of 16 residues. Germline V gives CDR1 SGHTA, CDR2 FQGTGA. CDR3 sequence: CASSESWLSSYNEQFF. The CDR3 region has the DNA TGTGCCAGCAGCGAGAGCTGGCTGAGCTCCTACAATGAGCAGTTCTTC.

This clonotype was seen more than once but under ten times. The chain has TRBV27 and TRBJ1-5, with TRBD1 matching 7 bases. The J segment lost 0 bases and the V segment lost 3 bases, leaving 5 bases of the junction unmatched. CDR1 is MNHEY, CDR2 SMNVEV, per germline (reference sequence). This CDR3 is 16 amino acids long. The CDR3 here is CASSFATGVSNQPQHF. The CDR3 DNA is TGTGCCAGCAGTTTTGCAACAGGGGTTAGCAATCAGCCCCAGCATTTT.